A selection of T cell receptor beta chains follows, all from one sample in a study of human T cells and chemical hapten exposure. Each CDR3 protein is one row after TCRdb ran MiXCR on the RACE reads. The sample has about 64,000 distinct CDR3 sequences, about 10% seen once. Specimen: whole blood, collected in connection with sensitization to the hapten diphenylcyclopropenone (DPC). All receptors derive from a woman aged 25 to 45 with alopecia areata. Some clones in this sample may be carry-over from other donors' samples. The CDR3 runs from the conserved cysteine through the conserved F or W. D genes are given only for firm matches. The listing skips clone size in some rows; elsewhere it reads once, few, many or a size class.

V gene: TRBV6-5; J gene: TRBJ2-1; clone size: .; D gene: .; CDR3 protein: CASSRSVSSYNEQFF; CDR3 DNA: TGTGCCAGCAGCCGTAGCGTCAGCTCCTACAATGAGCAGTTCTTC
V gene: TRBV28; J gene: TRBJ2-2; clone size: .; D gene: .; CDR3 protein: CASAGYANTGELFF; CDR3 DNA: TGTGCCAGTGCAGGGTACGCGAACACCGGGGAGCTGTTTTTT
V gene: TRBV7-8; J gene: TRBJ2-4; clone size: many; D gene: TRBD1; CDR3 protein: CASSLVQRTGVAKNIQYF; CDR3 DNA: TGTGCCAGCAGCTTAGTCCAGAGGACAGGGGTAGCCAAAAACATTCAGTACTTC
V gene: TRBV7-3; J gene: TRBJ2-1; clone size: many; D gene: TRBD2; CDR3 protein: CASSRLAGGLGAENEQFF; CDR3 DNA: TGTGCCAGCAGCCGACTAGCGGGGGGGCTGGGAGCGGAAAATGAGCAGTTCTTC
V gene: TRBV20-1; J gene: TRBJ2-7; clone size: .; D gene: TRBD2; CDR3 protein: CSAALETQSLRSGRFPYEQYF; CDR3 DNA: TGCAGTGCTGCCCTTGAAACCCAAAGCCTCCGTAGCGGGCGGTTCCCCTACGAGCAGTACTTC
V gene: TRBV6-2/TRBV6-3; J gene: TRBJ2-5; clone size: many; D gene: .; CDR3 protein: CASTNSSQRQETQYF; CDR3 DNA: TGTGCCAGCACCAATTCAAGCCAACGGCAAGAGACCCAGTACTTC
V gene: TRBV29-1; J gene: TRBJ2-1; clone size: many; D gene: .; CDR3 protein: CSVGKDSSYNEQFF; CDR3 DNA: TGCAGCGTTGGAAAGGACAGTTCCTACAATGAGCAGTTCTTC
V gene: TRBV6-6; J gene: TRBJ1-4; clone size: many; D gene: .; CDR3 protein: CASRLAQPNEKLFF; CDR3 DNA: TGTGCCAGCAGGCTTGCGCAACCTAATGAAAAACTGTTTTTT
V gene: TRBV27; J gene: TRBJ1-6; clone size: many; D gene: .; CDR3 protein: CASSLSSYNSPLHF; CDR3 DNA: TGTGCCAGCAGCCTCAGCTCCTATAATTCACCCCTCCACTTT
V gene: TRBV9; J gene: TRBJ1-3; clone size: .; D gene: .; CDR3 protein: CASSTANGNTIYF; CDR3 DNA: TGTGCCAGCAGTACTGCTAATGGAAACACCATATATTTT
V gene: TRBV6-6; J gene: TRBJ1-1; clone size: .; D gene: .; CDR3 protein: CASSYDMNTEAFF; CDR3 DNA: TGTGCCAGCAGTTACGATATGAACACTGAAGCTTTCTTT
V gene: TRBV3-1; J gene: TRBJ2-6; clone size: few; D gene: .; CDR3 protein: CASSSGANVLTF; CDR3 DNA: TGTGCCAGCAGCTCTGGGGCCAACGTCCTGACTTTC
V gene: TRBV5-4; J gene: TRBJ2-1; clone size: many; D gene: .; CDR3 protein: CASSRTYNEQFF; CDR3 DNA: TGTGCCAGCAGTCGGACCTACAATGAGCAGTTCTTC
V gene: TRBV18; J gene: TRBJ2-7; clone size: few; D gene: TRBD1; CDR3 protein: CASSPGGDRAHF; CDR3 DNA: TGTGCCAGCTCACCTGGCGGGGACAGGGCCCACTTC
V gene: TRBV18; J gene: TRBJ2-1; clone size: many; D gene: TRBD2; CDR3 protein: CASSPIAGAYNEQFF; CDR3 DNA: TGTGCCAGCTCCCCGATAGCGGGGGCCTACAATGAGCAGTTCTTC
V gene: TRBV7-2; J gene: TRBJ2-1; clone size: many; D gene: .; CDR3 protein: CASSPALSYNEQFF; CDR3 DNA: TGTGCCAGCAGTCCTGCACTCTCCTACAATGAGCAGTTCTTC
V gene: TRBV29-1; J gene: TRBJ2-2; clone size: few; D gene: .; CDR3 protein: CSVGGHAPNTGELFF; CDR3 DNA: TGCAGCGTTGGGGGACACGCCCCGAACACCGGGGAGCTGTTTTTT
V gene: TRBV27; J gene: TRBJ1-5; clone size: few; D gene: TRBD1; CDR3 protein: CASKLQGVGNQPQHF; CDR3 DNA: TGTGCCAGCAAACTACAGGGGGTTGGCAATCAGCCCCAGCATTTT
V gene: TRBV6-6; J gene: TRBJ1-2; clone size: many; D gene: TRBD1; CDR3 protein: CASVTGGYGYTF; CDR3 DNA: TGTGCCAGCGTGACAGGGGGATATGGCTACACCTTC
V gene: TRBV12-3/TRBV12-4; J gene: TRBJ1-4; clone size: few; D gene: TRBD1; CDR3 protein: CASSSQGASRGEKLFF; CDR3 DNA: TGTGCCAGCAGTTCTCAGGGGGCTAGTCGGGGAGAAAAACTGTTTTTT
V gene: TRBV29-1; J gene: TRBJ2-1; clone size: .; D gene: .; CDR3 protein: CSVPRPWGQFF; CDR3 DNA: TGCAGCGTGCCGCGACCCTGGGGGCAGTTCTTC
V gene: TRBV3-1; J gene: TRBJ2-1; clone size: many; D gene: .; CDR3 protein: CASSQLDPGDEQFF; CDR3 DNA: TGTGCCAGCAGCCAATTGGACCCCGGCGATGAGCAGTTCTTC
V gene: TRBV11-2; J gene: TRBJ2-1; clone size: .; D gene: TRBD2; CDR3 protein: CASSPTRTSAQGEQFF; CDR3 DNA: TGTGCCAGCAGCCCCACAAGGACTAGCGCCCAGGGTGAGCAGTTCTTC